This TCR beta chain was retrieved from a study of cytomegalovirus exposure and HLA in healthy donors. General study findings and limits: Roughly uniform sequencing depth across donors was assumed, possibly incorrectly. HLA alleles were associated with 17,000 or so TCR beta sequences in a later analysis at 0.05 false discovery rate. In a later analysis, HLA-C alleles had the fewest associated TCRs, DRB1 alleles the most. The later analysis indicated that the majority of CMV-associated TCR beta chains appeared HLA-restricted.

Notes on this clone: What it recognizes is unknown.

PCR amplification relied on 60 Vbeta primers (plus 13 Jbeta primers). Method: immunoSEQ multiplex PCR; TCRdb's copy keeps in-frame clones and lacks some. The sample has 120,000 or so clones, 75% to 90% seen once. Germline-derived CDR1 and CDR2 are MDHEN and SYDVKM. Trimming removed 6 bases from V and 4 bases from J, with 18 bases in between. The CDR3 sequence is 16 residues long. Source material: PBMCs. The chain combines TRBV28 with TRBJ1-4, with no clear D. This receptor was obtained from a female donor in good health and CMV-seropositive. This CDR3 is CASSSPRGGFNEKLFF. The DNA of the CDR3 is TGTGCCAGCAGCTCACCCCGTGGAGGCTTTAATGAAAAACTGTTTTTT.